A single sample is the source of the 8 T cell receptor beta chains below, sequenced in a study of T cell repertoires in cytomegalovirus infection. TCRdb re-called the reads through MiXCR, storing one row per CDR3 protein. The data contain around 260,000 distinct CDR3 sequences, roughly 10% of them singletons. Sequenced sample: PBMCs. These receptor sequences come from a human donor in good health (CMV status not recorded). Some clones in this sample may be carry-over from other donors' samples.

This clonotype was observed a handful of times. CDR3 nucleotide sequence: TGTGCCAGCAGCCTTCGGACCTCCCGTACAGATACGCAGTATTTT. As protein: CASSLRTSRTDTQYF. The V call is TRBV7-6, the J call TRBJ2-3; D gene unclear. The CDR3 spans 15 residues. Trimming cost V 5 bases and J 3 bases, with 15 bases left between them. Germline assignment: CDR1 SGHVS and CDR2 FNYEAQ.

CDR3 in amino acids: CASSQQPTRWTEAFF. The DNA of the CDR3 is TGTGCCAGCAGCCAACAACCCACCCGGTGGACTGAAGCTTTCTTT. The V and J genes are TRBV14 and TRBJ1-1, with unresolved D. CDR3 size: 15 residues. Trimming stripped 2 bases from V and 5 bases from J, with 15 bases between. Germline CDR1 is SGHDN and CDR2 is FVKESK.

This clonotype was counted ten times or more. The V and J genes are TRBV7-6 and TRBJ1-5; D unclear. The germline CDR1 and CDR2 sequences are SGHVS and FNYEAQ. Trimming shortened V by 1 base and J by 7 bases, and 11 bases separated the two germline ends. The CDR3 totals 14 residues. The CDR3 bases are TGTGCCAGCAGCTTAGGAGGTGAAAGGCAGCCCCAGCATTTT. Translation: CASSLGGERQPQHF.

This clonotype was found many times. V gene TRBV7-8 combines with J gene TRBJ1-1, with D possibly matching TRBD1 (5 bases). The V end was cut by 3 bases, the J end by 7 bases, with 12 bases between. This CDR3 comprises 13 residues. Germline V lookup: CDR1 SGHVS, CDR2 FQNEAQ. CDR3 in amino acids: CASSFRQGLEAFF. CDR3 in DNA: TGTGCCAGCAGCTTTCGTCAGGGACTTGAAGCTTTCTTT.

There are a few counts of this clonotype. The CDR3 sequence is CASSKLAARVNEQFF. CDR3 coding DNA: TGCGCCAGCAGCAAACTAGCTGCAAGAGTCAATGAGCAGTTCTTC. The rearrangement uses TRBV5-1 and TRBJ2-1, with a possible D match to TRBD2 (6 bases). Deletions cut 4 bases from V and 6 bases from J, with 17 bases between. The CDR3 is 15 residues long. Looked up from germline, CDR1 is SGHRS and CDR2 is YFSETQ.

To note about this clonotype: Since a much larger clone is just one base distant, this may be a read error. The rearrangement uses TRBV28 and TRBJ1-4; 7 bases agree with TRBD1. The germline V gene has CDR1 MDHEN and CDR2 SYDVKM. The CDR3 runs 13 residues. Here the CDR3 DNA reads TGTGCCGGCAGGGGGGGCGGAAATGAAAAACTGTTTTTT. It encodes CAGRGGGNEKLFF.

The chain carries TRBV19 and TRBJ2-4; D could derive from TRBD1 or TRBD2 (5 bases each). Germline V gives CDR1 LNHDA, CDR2 SQIVND (reference sequence). V dropped 0 bases and J dropped 1 base, with 10 bases sitting between them. CDR3 length: 16 amino acids. CDR3 protein: CASSIERREAKNIQYF. CDR3 bases: TGTGCCAGTAGTATAGAGCGCAGGGAGGCCAAAAACATTCAGTACTTC.

This clonotype was detected many times. V gene TRBV7-8 combines with J gene TRBJ2-7, with a weak D call TRBD1 (6 bases). Germline V gene sequence: CDR1 SGHVS, CDR2 FQNEAQ. Trimming took 5 bases from V and 6 from J, leaving 14 bases between them. CDR3 length equals 13 residues. In DNA form, the CDR3 reads TGTGCCAGCAGCCTGGGACAACCTGCCGAGCAGTACTTC. Amino acid sequence: CASSLGQPAEQYF. Drawing the rest from reference TRBV7-8 and TRBJ2-7, the complete variable domain is GAGVSQSPRYKVAKRGQDVALRCDPISGHVSLFWYQQALGQGPEFLTYFQNEAQLDKSGLPSDRFFAERPEGSVSTLKIQRTQQEDSAVYLCASSLGQPAEQYFGPGTRLTVT.